The 2 T cell receptor beta chains presented below share a single source sample, sequenced in a study of T cell responses to AZD1222 COVID-19 vaccine. Method: immunoSEQ multiplex PCR; TCRdb's copy keeps in-frame clones and lacks some. The sample holds 95,000 to 110,000 clones, about 90% seen once. Here the sequenced sample was peripheral blood, taken on day 0 of AZD1222 vaccination. The origin of the receptors is an adult in good health.

J is TRBJ1-1 and V is TRBV6-5; the match to TRBD1 covers 8 bases. Germline-derived CDR1 and CDR2 are MNHEY and SVGAGI. The V segment lost 7 bases and the J segment 4 bases; nucleotides outside the gene matches: 8. The CDR3 covers 14 residues. The CDR3 is CASTDRGLGTEAFF. In DNA, the CDR3 is TGTGCCAGCACCGACAGGGGTTTGGGCACTGAAGCTTTCTTT.

This clone is a singleton in its sample. The chain recombines TRBV6-5 with TRBJ1-3, with D unclear. The CDR3 runs to 15 residues. V was trimmed by 3 bases and J by 2 bases, leaving 11 bases between them. Germline V gives CDR1 MNHEY, CDR2 SVGAGI. CDR3 amino acids: CASSYSGSTGNTIYF. The CDR3 region has the DNA TGTGCCAGCAGTTATTCGGGGTCTACTGGAAACACCATATATTTT.